One sample yielded the 10 T cell receptor beta chains listed below, sequenced in a study of blood T cells in healthy people across ages. The authors ran a second PCR of roughly 6 to 12 cycles using a sample-barcoded 5' primer and a J-beta primer mix. TCRdb itself ran the 5' RACE reads through MiXCR, one entry per CDR3 protein. Seen here are approximately 850,000 distinct CDR3 sequences, roughly 50% observed once, and the top ten hold 20% to 25%. The sample taken for sequencing was blood. These receptors were collected from a man in his thirties or forties in good health.

The chain couples TRBV27 to TRBJ2-7; D possibly corresponds to TRBD1 (6 bases). Germline lookup yields CDR1 MNHEY and CDR2 SMNVEV (reference sequence). The CDR3 has 16 amino acids. V lost 2 bases to trimming and J lost 3 bases, with 17 bases between them. The chain's CDR3 is CASSLERGTPLYEQYF. CDR3 in DNA: TGTGCCAGCAGTTTAGAAAGAGGGACACCCCTCTACGAGCAGTACTTC.

This clonotype was counted a few times. The V gene is TRBV9, the J gene TRBJ2-1; a possible D gene is TRBD2 (6 bases). The CDR3 is 15 residues long. Trimming took 2 bases from V and 5 from J, leaving 14 bases between them. The germline gives CDR1 SGDLS, CDR2 YYNGEE. CDR3 residues: CASSVSGTQDNEQFF. In nucleotides, the CDR3 is TGTGCCAGCAGCGTTTCCGGGACTCAAGACAATGAGCAGTTCTTC.

This chain connects TRBV5-1 to TRBJ2-7, with 9 bases lining up with TRBD2. The J call may be in error: the DNA end matches TRBJ2-5 better. The CDR3 totals 15 residues. Per the germline V gene, CDR1 is SGHRS and CDR2 is YFSETQ. CDR3 residues: CASSEPGLAGGTQYF. The CDR3 nucleotides read TGCGCCAGCAGCGAACCGGGACTAGCTGGGGGGACCCAGTACTTC.

The rearrangement links TRBV7-9 to TRBJ1-2; 10 bases agree with TRBD1. The CDR3 extends over 16 amino acids. Germline CDR1 is SEHNR and CDR2 is FQNEAQ (reference sequence). V trimming: 4 bases; J trimming: 4 bases; junction bases outside the gene matches: 9. CDR3: CASSYQRGQGSYGYTF. The CDR3 coding sequence is TGTGCCAGCAGCTACCAGAGGGGACAGGGGTCCTATGGCTACACCTTC.

The rearrangement joins TRBV29-1 to TRBJ2-1; D perhaps matches TRBD2 (6 bases). The CDR3 loop spans 19 amino acids. With 0 bases removed from V and 13 bases from J, the gap between germline ends came to 34 bases. Per the germline V gene, CDR1 is SQVTM and CDR2 is ANQGSEA. CDR3 amino acids: CSVEDLQLSLLGGSETQFF. The DNA for the CDR3 is TGCAGCGTTGAAGATCTTCAATTAAGCTTGTTGGGAGGATCAGAGACCCAGTTCTTC.

The chain links TRBV12-3 or TRBV12-4 to TRBJ2-3; 7 bases line up with TRBD1. This CDR3 is 15 amino acids long. Trimming cost V 6 bases and J 5 bases; bases outside gene matches: 11. CDR3 nucleotides: TGTGCCAGCAGATTAACAGGGGTGACCGGAGATACGCAGTATTTT. It encodes CASRLTGVTGDTQYF.

V and J are TRBV6-1 and TRBJ1-2, with TRBD1 as a possible D gene (5 bases). Germline lookup yields CDR1 MNHNS and CDR2 SASEGT. Trimming took off 6 bases at V and 4 bases at J, with 24 bases between the two ends. The CDR3 consists of 17 residues. In DNA form, the CDR3 reads TGTGCCAGCAGACAATCCACAGGACCCCGTACACTCTATGGCTACACCTTC. It encodes CASRQSTGPRTLYGYTF.

The rearrangement joins TRBV15 to TRBJ2-1; 9 bases are shared with TRBD2. Per germline, CDR1 LNHNV and CDR2 YYDKDF (reference sequence). The V gene end was trimmed by 1 base and the J gene end by 9 bases; junction bases not matched to a gene: 7. CDR3 size: 15 residues. CDR3 coding DNA: TGTGCCACCAGCAGAGTTCTCAGCGGGAGGACTGAGCAGTTCTTC. It encodes CATSRVLSGRTEQFF.

In this sample, this clonotype turned up a few times. J is TRBJ2-1 and V is TRBV5-1, with D unresolved. The CDR3 consists of 17 residues. Germline V gives CDR1 SGHRS, CDR2 YFSETQ. Between the trimmed V and J ends, which lost 3 bases and 1 base, there was a span of 17 bases. CDR3 amino acids: CASSSDSAATSYNEQFF. For the CDR3, the DNA is TGCGCCAGCAGCTCCGACTCCGCGGCTACTTCCTACAATGAGCAGTTCTTC.

The V gene is TRBV9, the J gene TRBJ2-1, with 10 bases aligning to TRBD2. Germline CDR1 is SGDLS and CDR2 is YYNGEE. V trimming: 0 bases; J trimming: 8 bases; junction bases outside the gene matches: 11. The CDR3 loop spans 17 amino acids. CDR3: CASSVEPLAGVVDEQFF. DNA for the CDR3: TGTGCCAGCAGCGTAGAACCCCTAGCGGGAGTAGTAGATGAGCAGTTCTTC.